This T cell receptor beta chain was identified in a study of regulatory T cells in long-lasting Graves disease. Sequencing libraries for TCR beta were prepared with iRepertoire HTBI primers and Arm-PCR of CDR3 regions. TCRdb used MiXCR to reprocess the multiplex PCR reads, holding one entry per CDR3 protein. The sample contains 350,000 to 450,000 distinct CDR3 sequences, less than 25% of which appear only once. Study results and caveats: The TCR repertoire of persistent Graves' patients was less diverse than that of newly diagnosed ones. Examination was confined to peripheral blood, excluding thyroid tissue. Sharing of public clonotypes was greater in persistent patients (2,741) than in new patients (966).

Germline-derived CDR1 and CDR2 are SGHDT and YYEEEE. V lost 0 bases, J lost 7 bases, and 10 bases lay in between. The length of the CDR3 is 13 residues. Sample time point: persistent/refractory GD, antithyroid drugs over 5 years with positive TRAb. Researchers made the TCR library from RNA that was extracted from PBMCs. On this clonotype itself: Antigen: not known.

This rearrangement joins TRBV5-6 to TRBJ1-1; no clear D gene. The sequence was obtained from a female donor with Graves disease. The sample was peripheral blood mononuclear cells (PBMCs), taken when the disease was refractory, from a patient treated with antithyroid drugs. The CDR3 is CASSLGTRNEAFF. CDR3 DNA: TGTGCCAGCAGCTTGGGAACAAGAAATGAAGCTTTCTTT.